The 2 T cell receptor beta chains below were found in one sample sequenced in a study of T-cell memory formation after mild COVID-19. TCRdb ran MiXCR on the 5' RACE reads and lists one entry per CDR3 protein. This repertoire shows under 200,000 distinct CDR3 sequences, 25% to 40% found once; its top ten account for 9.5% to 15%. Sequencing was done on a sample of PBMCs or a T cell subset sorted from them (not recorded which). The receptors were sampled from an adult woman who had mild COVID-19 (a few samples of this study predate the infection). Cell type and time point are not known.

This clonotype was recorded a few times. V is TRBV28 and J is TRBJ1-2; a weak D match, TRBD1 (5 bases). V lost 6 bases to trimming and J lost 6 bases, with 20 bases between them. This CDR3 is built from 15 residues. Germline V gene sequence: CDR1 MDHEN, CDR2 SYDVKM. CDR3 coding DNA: TGTGCCAGCAGCCTCTTGGAGGGGAGGAGAAATGGCTACACCTTC. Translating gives CASSLLEGRRNGYTF.

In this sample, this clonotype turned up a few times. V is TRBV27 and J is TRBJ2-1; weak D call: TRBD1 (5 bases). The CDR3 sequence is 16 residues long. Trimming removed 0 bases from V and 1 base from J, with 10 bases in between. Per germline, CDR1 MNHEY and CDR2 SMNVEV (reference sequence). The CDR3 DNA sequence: TGTGCCAGCAGTTTATCGGACATAGCATCCTACAATGAGCAGTTCTTC. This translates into CASSLSDIASYNEQFF.